This paragraph covers one T cell receptor (beta chain) sequence. What it binds is not known. The CDR3 extends over 16 amino acids. Germline-derived CDR1 and CDR2 are MNHEY and SVGAGI. Trimming removed 2 bases from V and 0 bases from J, with 11 bases in between. The table came from immunoSEQ multiplex PCR; TCRdb's copy has only in-frame clones and leaves some out. The table has some 37,000 clones, about 85% seen once. The data derive from a study of T cells in narcolepsy. Study-level background: Patients with NT1 or NT2 and healthy control donors were enrolled.

Study-wide points: Reportedly, autoreactive clonotypes were serially detected in patients' blood but not controls'. Same-patient CSF and blood CD4+ T cell clonotypes included HCRT-specific and TRIB2-specific autoreactive ones.

This chain connects TRBV6-5 to TRBJ1-3; D is undetermined. Sample: CD45RA- memory CD4+ T cells from PBMCs. The TCR comes from a human donor with narcolepsy. CDR3 amino acids: CASSYNRISSGNTIYF. The DNA of the CDR3 is TGTGCCAGCAGTTACAATCGGATCAGCTCTGGAAACACCATATATTTT.